This T cell receptor (beta chain) was documented in a study of a mutant IDH1 vaccine in newly diagnosed glioma. Germline CDR1 and CDR2: SEHNR and FQNEAQ (reference sequence). Trimming took 1 base from V and 2 from J, leaving 9 bases between them. This CDR3 is built from 15 residues. Produced via immunoSEQ multiplex PCR; TCRdb's table is partial and in-frame only. The data show roughly 19,000 clones, about 85% seen once. The time point denotes: baseline, week 1 (first vaccination visit). As to treatment: pre-vaccination baseline after standard-of-care therapy. The chain recombines TRBV7-9 with TRBJ1-5; weak D call: TRBD1 (5 bases). The sample consisted of PBMCs, taken from a glioma patient treated with radiotherapy, temozolomide or both. The sequence was collected from a man in his forties with glioma. The CDR3: CASSLVGTGNQPQHF. The CDR3 DNA follows: TGTGCCAGCAGCTTAGTCGGGACGGGCAATCAGCCCCAGCATTTT.